This T cell receptor beta chain derives from a study of human T cells and chemical hapten exposure. Across the study: Throughout a study of 20 to 25 weeks, patients underwent weekly scalp administration of diphenylcyclopropenone doses.

This sample's time point: patch test 1, 2 weeks after DPC sensitization. This sample's treatment: therapeutic diphenylcyclopropenone sensitization with weekly scalp DPC. Extraction yielded total RNA from whole blood (unfractionated). The V segment lost 3 bases and the J segment 6 bases; nucleotides outside the gene matches: 6. CDR1 SGHRS and CDR2 YFSETQ come from the germline V gene. The CDR3 length is 14 residues. MiXCR, run by TCRdb on the RACE reads, gives a single entry per CDR3 protein. The sample holds roughly 200,000 distinct CDR3 sequences; about a fifth are singletons and the top ten take approximately 6.7%.

The chain combines TRBV5-1 with TRBJ2-4; TRBD2 matches at 7 bases. The sequencing used whole blood, collected in connection with sensitization to the hapten diphenylcyclopropenone (DPC). This TCR was recovered from a woman aged 45-65 years with alopecia areata. Some clones in this sample may be carry-over from other donors' samples. This CDR3 reads CASSWAGAANIQYF. Written as DNA, the CDR3 is TGCGCCAGCAGCTGGGCGGGAGCGGCAAACATTCAGTACTTC.